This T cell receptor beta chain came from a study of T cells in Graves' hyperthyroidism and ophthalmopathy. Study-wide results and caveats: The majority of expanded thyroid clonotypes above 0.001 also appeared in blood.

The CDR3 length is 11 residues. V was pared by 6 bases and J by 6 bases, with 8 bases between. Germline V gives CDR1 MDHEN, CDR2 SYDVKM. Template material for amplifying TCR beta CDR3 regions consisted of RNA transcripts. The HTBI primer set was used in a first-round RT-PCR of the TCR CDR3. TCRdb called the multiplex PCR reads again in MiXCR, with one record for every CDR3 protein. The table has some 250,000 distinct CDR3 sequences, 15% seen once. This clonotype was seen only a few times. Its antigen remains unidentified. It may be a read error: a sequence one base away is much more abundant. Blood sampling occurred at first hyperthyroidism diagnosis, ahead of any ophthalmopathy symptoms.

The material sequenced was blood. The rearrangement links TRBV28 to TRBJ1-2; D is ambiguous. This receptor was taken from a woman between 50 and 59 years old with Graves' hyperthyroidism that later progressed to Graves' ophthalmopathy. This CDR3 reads CASRGDDGYTF. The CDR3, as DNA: TGTGCCAGCAGGGGCGATGATGGCTACACCTTC.